This T cell receptor (beta chain) is drawn from a study of cytomegalovirus exposure and HLA in healthy donors. Study results and caveats: The only immune exposure information that was available was CMV serostatus. Among TCR beta chains, those listed as cytomegalovirus-associated numbered more than 150. Presence/absence analysis assumed near-uniform sequencing depth across donors.

The PCR had 60 Vbeta and 13 Jbeta primers. Assay: immunoSEQ multiplex PCR; the TCRdb copy retains only in-frame clones and omits some. Among roughly 71,000 clones listed, roughly two thirds were seen once. CDR1 is MNHEY and CDR2 is SVGAGI in the germline V gene. Trimming shortened V by 0 bases and J by 4 bases, and 15 bases separated the two germline ends. There are 16 residues in the CDR3. About this clone itself: Its target is not known.

The V and J genes are TRBV6-5 and TRBJ2-5; D may be TRBD2 (6 bases). The sample was PBMCs. The sequence derives from a man aged 25-40 years in good health and CMV-seronegative. The CDR3 sequence: CASSYSTSRSPETQYF. As DNA, the CDR3 is TGTGCCAGCAGTTACTCGACTAGTAGATCGCCAGAGACCCAGTACTTC.